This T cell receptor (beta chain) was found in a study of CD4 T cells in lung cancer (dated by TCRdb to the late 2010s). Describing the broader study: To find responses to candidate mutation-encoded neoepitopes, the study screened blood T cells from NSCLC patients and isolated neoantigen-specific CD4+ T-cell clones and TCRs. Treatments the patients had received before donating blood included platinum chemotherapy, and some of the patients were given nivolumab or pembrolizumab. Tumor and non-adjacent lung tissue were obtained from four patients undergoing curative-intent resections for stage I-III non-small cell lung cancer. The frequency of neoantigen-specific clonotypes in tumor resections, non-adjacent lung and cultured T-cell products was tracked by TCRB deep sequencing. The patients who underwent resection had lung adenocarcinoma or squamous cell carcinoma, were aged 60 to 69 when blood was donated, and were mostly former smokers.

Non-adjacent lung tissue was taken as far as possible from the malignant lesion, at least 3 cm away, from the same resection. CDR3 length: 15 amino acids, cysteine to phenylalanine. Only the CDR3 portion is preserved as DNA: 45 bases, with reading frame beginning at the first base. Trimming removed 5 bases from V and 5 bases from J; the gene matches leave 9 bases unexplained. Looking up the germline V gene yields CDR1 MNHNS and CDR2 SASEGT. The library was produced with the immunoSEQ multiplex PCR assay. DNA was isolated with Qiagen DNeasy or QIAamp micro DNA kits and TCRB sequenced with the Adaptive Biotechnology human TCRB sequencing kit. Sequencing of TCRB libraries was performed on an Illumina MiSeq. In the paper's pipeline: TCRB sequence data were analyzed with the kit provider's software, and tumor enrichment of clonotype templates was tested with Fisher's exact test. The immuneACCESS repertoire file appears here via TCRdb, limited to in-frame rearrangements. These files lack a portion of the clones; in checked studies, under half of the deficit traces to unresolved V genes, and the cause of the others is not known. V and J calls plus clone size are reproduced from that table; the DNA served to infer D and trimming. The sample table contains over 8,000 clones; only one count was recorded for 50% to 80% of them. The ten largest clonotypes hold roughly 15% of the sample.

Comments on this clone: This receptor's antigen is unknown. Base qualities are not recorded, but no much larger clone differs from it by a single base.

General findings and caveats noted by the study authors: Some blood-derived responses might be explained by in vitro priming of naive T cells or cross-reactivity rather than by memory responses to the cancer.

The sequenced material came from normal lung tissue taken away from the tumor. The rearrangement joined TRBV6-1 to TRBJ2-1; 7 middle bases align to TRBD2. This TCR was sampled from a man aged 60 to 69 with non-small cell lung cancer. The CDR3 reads CASSQTSAGHNEQFF. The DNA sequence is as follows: TGTGCCAGCAGTCAAACTAGCGCGGGCCACAATGAGCAGTTCTTC.